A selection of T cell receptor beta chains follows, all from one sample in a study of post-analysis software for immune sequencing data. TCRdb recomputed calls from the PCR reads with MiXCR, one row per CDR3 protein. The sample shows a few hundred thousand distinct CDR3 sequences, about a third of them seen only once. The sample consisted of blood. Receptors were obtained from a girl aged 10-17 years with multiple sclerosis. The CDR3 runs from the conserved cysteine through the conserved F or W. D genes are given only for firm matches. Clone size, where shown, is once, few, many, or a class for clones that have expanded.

CASSLIGLAITDTQYF TGTGCCAGCAGCTTAATCGGACTAGCGATTACAGATACGCAGTATTTT TRBD2 TRBV7-9 16 TRBJ2-3 few
CAISDVGAITQETQYF TGTGCCATCAGTGACGTCGGGGCCATAACCCAGGAGACCCAGTACTTC . TRBV10-3 16 TRBJ2-5 few
CASSWEARTEAFF TGTGCCAGCAGCTGGGAGGCGCGGACTGAAGCTTTCTTT . TRBV7-9 13 TRBJ1-1 .
CSVEGSGSYEQYF TGCAGCGTTGAAGGGAGCGGTTCCTACGAGCAGTACTTC . TRBV29-1 13 TRBJ2-7 few
CSVEVFAGGSGANVLTF TGCAGCGTTGAAGTGTTCGCGGGTGGCTCTGGGGCCAACGTCCTGACTTTC . TRBV29-1 17 TRBJ2-6 .
CASMRTRSTEFGGYTF TGTGCCAGCATGCGGACTCGGTCAACGGAATTTGGCGGCTACACCTTC . TRBV6-1 16 TRBJ1-2 .
CARRSGTGGRNEQFF TGTGCCCGTAGGAGTGGGACAGGGGGTCGCAATGAGCAGTTCTTC TRBD1 TRBV19 15 TRBJ2-1 .
CASSYPSGGYSYEQYF TGTGCCAGCAGTTACCCTAGCGGGGGGTACTCCTACGAGCAGTACTTC TRBD2 TRBV6-2/TRBV6-3 16 TRBJ2-7 .
CATSRDPGGAGEKLFF TGTGCCACCAGCAGAGACCCCGGGGGCGCGGGTGAAAAACTGTTTTTT . TRBV15 16 TRBJ1-4 .
CASSLLRRWVHSYEQYF TGTGCCAGCAGTCTACTAAGACGATGGGTCCACTCCTACGAGCAGTACTTC . TRBV2 17 TRBJ2-7 .
CASSLSGQGVNEQYF TGTGCCAGCAGTTTATCAGGGCAGGGGGTAAACGAGCAGTACTTC TRBD1 TRBV27 15 TRBJ2-7 .
CSARDQGAGSNQPQHF TGCAGTGCTAGAGATCAGGGGGCGGGTAGCAATCAGCCCCAGCATTTT TRBD1 TRBV20-1 16 TRBJ1-5 .
CASSQDSPGTGGRYTGELFF TGTGCCAGCAGCCAAGATAGTCCCGGGACAGGGGGGCGATACACCGGGGAGCTGTTTTTT TRBD1 TRBV3-1 20 TRBJ2-2 .
CASSASRDRGLGGETQYF TGTGCCAGCAGTGCGTCCCGGGACAGGGGGCTAGGGGGGGAGACCCAGTACTTC TRBD1 TRBV6-1 18 TRBJ2-5 once
CASSQGEGGDEQYF TGCGCCAGCAGCCAAGGTGAAGGTGGAGACGAGCAGTACTTC . TRBV4-1 14 TRBJ2-7 .
CASSQDYGRLPLHF TGTGCCAGCAGCCAAGATTATGGGAGACTACCCCTCCACTTT . TRBV14 14 TRBJ1-6 .
CAISDWQGTYEQYF TGTGCCATCAGTGATTGGCAGGGGACCTACGAGCAGTACTTC . TRBV10-3 14 TRBJ2-7 .
CASILRPGGTDTEAFF TGTGCCAGCATCTTGCGCCCCGGAGGGACAGACACTGAAGCTTTCTTT TRBD1 TRBV12-3/TRBV12-4 16 TRBJ1-1 few
CSAPIAGGRKETQYF TGCAGTGCCCCAATAGCGGGGGGCCGTAAAGAGACCCAGTACTTC TRBD2 TRBV20-1 15 TRBJ2-5 few
CASSSPGTGGNEQFF TGTGCCAGCAGCTCCCCCGGGACAGGGGGCAATGAGCAGTTCTTC TRBD1 TRBV5-5 15 TRBJ2-1 few
CASSYRTGSNYGYTF TGTGCCAGCAGTTACCGGACAGGGTCTAACTATGGCTACACCTTC TRBD1 TRBV6-2/TRBV6-3 15 TRBJ1-2 .
CASSQESVRTPYWNEQFF TGCGCCAGCAGCCAAGAATCGGTCCGGACCCCGTACTGGAATGAGCAGTTCTTC . TRBV4-3 18 TRBJ2-1 few
CASSYNGNTEAFF TGTGCCAGCAGTTATAATGGGAACACTGAAGCTTTCTTT . TRBV6-5 13 TRBJ1-1 .
CASSLWDRGREQYF TGTGCCAGCAGTTTATGGGACAGGGGTAGGGAGCAGTACTTC TRBD1 TRBV27 14 TRBJ2-4 .
CASSEGPGREQYF TGTGCCAGCAGTGAAGGCCCCGGTCGCGAGCAGTACTTC . TRBV2 13 TRBJ2-7 .
CATSSGTVNEKLFF TGTGCCACCAGCAGTGGGACAGTCAATGAAAAACTGTTTTTT TRBD1 TRBV15 14 TRBJ1-4 few
CASSLASEGAGNEQFF TGCGCCAGCAGCTTGGCATCGGAGGGGGCCGGGAATGAGCAGTTCTTC . TRBV5-1 16 TRBJ2-1 .
CASSGIGSGETQYF TGTGCCAGTAGTGGCATCGGGTCCGGAGAGACCCAGTACTTC . TRBV19 14 TRBJ2-5 .
CASSRLLRAGAEKLFF TGCGCCAGCAGCCGCCTACTCCGAGCCGGGGCTGAAAAACTGTTTTTT . TRBV4-1 16 TRBJ1-4 .
CASSRITGFYPDTF TGTGCCAGCAGCCGAATTACAGGGTTTTATCCGGACACCTTC . TRBV3-1 14 TRBJ1-2 .
CASSGFTPNTEAFF TGCGCCAGCAGCGGGTTTACTCCGAACACTGAAGCTTTCTTT . TRBV5-1 14 TRBJ1-1 few
CASSPGSKSGKLFF TGTGCCAGCAGCCCCGGGAGCAAGTCGGGAAAACTGTTTTTT . TRBV12-3/TRBV12-4 14 TRBJ1-4 .
CASSLTGQGDYGYTF TGTGCCAGCAGCTTAACGGGACAGGGTGACTATGGCTACACCTTC TRBD1 TRBV7-3 15 TRBJ1-2 many
CSARGETGVRGNQPQHF TGCAGTGCTAGAGGAGAGACAGGCGTGAGGGGCAATCAGCCCCAGCATTTT . TRBV20-1 17 TRBJ1-5 .
CSVDPTGRGTDTQYF TGCAGCGTTGACCCCACAGGCAGGGGAACAGATACGCAGTATTTT . TRBV29-1 15 TRBJ2-3 .
CASSLSQLIGTEAFF TGTGCCAGCAGTTTAAGTCAACTTATTGGCACTGAAGCTTTCTTT . TRBV28 15 TRBJ1-1 .
CASSYSGENIQYF TGTGCCAGCAGTTACAGCGGAGAAAACATTCAGTACTTC . TRBV27 13 TRBJ2-4 few
CSVEGRQNEQFF TGCAGCGTTGAAGGCAGGCAAAATGAGCAGTTCTTC . TRBV29-1 12 TRBJ2-1 few
CASSVEGTGTYNEQYF TGTGCCAGCAGCGTAGAAGGGACAGGGACCTACAATGAGCAGTACTTC TRBD1 TRBV9 16 TRBJ2-5 .
CSVLQGASSPLHF TGCAGCGTTTTACAGGGGGCTAGCTCACCCCTCCACTTT TRBD1 TRBV29-1 13 TRBJ1-6 few
CASSVATGGSHYGYTF TGTGCCAGCAGCGTAGCTACGGGGGGGTCCCACTATGGTTACACCTTC . TRBV9 16 TRBJ1-2 few